Included here is one TCR beta chain sequence, with context. The antigen it binds to is not known. No base quality information exists; no much larger clone differs at one position. A distance of 7 bases separates the germline ends of V and J, which lose 5 bases and 2 bases respectively. Measured from the cysteine to the phenylalanine, the CDR3 is 12 residues long. The sequence is cut down to CDR3 DNA, 36 bases in frame from base 1. Systemically healthy Caucasian individuals from Russia, over 30 in total and aged about 6 to 95 years, were included as donors. Each donor gave roughly 9 milliliters of peripheral blood, drawn into EDTA-treated Vacutainer tubes. Ficoll-Paque density-gradient centrifugation was used to isolate PBMCs, with at least 7 million per sample. Total RNA was extracted from PBMCs with Trizol reagent, with at least 5.5 micrograms obtained per sample. For every donor, flow cytometry on a PBMC aliquot measured the percentage of naive CD45RAhigh/CD27high T cells.

Library preparation used 5' RACE. Instrument used: Illumina HiSeq 2500. A second about 7 to 12 cycle PCR used a sample-barcoded 5' primer and a J-beta primer mix. A unique molecular identifier was introduced onto each TCR beta cDNA molecule by a template-switch 5' adaptor carrying 12 random nucleotides. At least 2.5 million CDR3-containing paired-end reads were obtained from each sample. All of the RNA was converted into first-strand cDNA using the Mint cDNA synthesis kit, with a TRBC-specific oligonucleotide serving as the primer. All cDNA was treated with uracil-DNA glycosylase and then went through a first 18-cycle PCR with the universal primers M1SS and BC2_uni_R. The authors' analysis ran thus. For normalization, 1 million high-quality reads were randomly selected from each sample, with every read carrying a distinct molecular identifier. Instead of being binned into consensus sequences, reads that shared molecular identifiers were thrown out. MiTCR, run with a Q25 quality threshold and the strictest error-elimination algorithm, handled CDR3 identification, clonotype clustering and error correction. A nonparametric unseen species model using Euler transformation provided a lower-bound estimate of total TCR beta diversity. TCRdb cleaned the public reads at Q25 with fastp, built clones with MiXCR and kept in-frame beta chains. Identical CDR3 proteins give one entry, which carries the most common genes and DNA. In this record, the V and J calls reflect TCRdb's handling and not the investigators' own analysis. The sample table holds some 1.5 million distinct CDR3 sequences, of which approximately 30% were seen once. The leading ten clones occupy approximately 7.7% of the sample.

These data come from a study of blood T cells in healthy people across ages (dated by TCRdb to 2013 to 2016). General notes on the study: In model experiments, template switching captured about one uniquely barcoded TCR beta cDNA molecule for every two T cells. To track age-related changes in TCR beta repertoire diversity, the study relied on deep sequencing normalized with unique cDNA molecular identifiers. For two donors (one aged 18 to 29 and one aged 80 or older), the study analyzed two additional independent replicas of 1 million unique cDNA reads from the same blood draw. Donors of different ages were randomly distributed across sequencing lanes to avoid experimental bias. Four age groups were formed from the donors: young (average roughly 16 years), middle-aged (just under 40), aged (approximately 60) and long-lived (82).

Study-wide conclusions, independent of this receptor: Total diversity estimates from one million sequenced T cells were considered lower bounds and underestimates. The percentage of naive T cells measured by flow cytometry correlated strongly with observed TCR beta diversity. Since profiling was done on bulk unsorted PBMCs, naive and antigen-experienced compartments could not be conclusively compared. As age increased, observed TCR beta diversity per million T cells dropped in a roughly linear way, and a significant reduction was already evident by age about 40. The CMV infection status of donors was not known, potentially confounding age-related changes in expanded clonotypes. The long-lived group showed more naive CD4+ T cells, fewer expanded clones and increased TCR diversity than the aged group, suggesting age selection.

Sequencing was done on a sample of blood. The chain couples TRBV12-3 or TRBV12-4 to TRBJ2-7, with no D gene named confidently. The receptor was derived from a woman in her 30s in good health. The CDR3 region has the sequence CASSPNAYEQYF. In nucleotides, the sequence is TGTGCCAGCAGTCCAAACGCCTACGAGCAGTACTTC.